This entry lists 15 T cell receptor beta chains sequenced from one sample in a study of TIL therapy for anti-PD-1-resistant metastatic lung cancer. Time point of the sample: pre-treatment sample, taken before nivolumab and TIL therapy. Most excised metastases sampled were pleural nodules or supraclavicular lymph nodes. This was the immunoSEQ v3 assay. Libraries were prepared by immunoSEQ multiplex PCR; TCRdb keeps only in-frame clonotypes and omits some of them. Found here are 13,000 or so clones, approximately 71% of them singletons; the top ten hold 9% to 10%. The sample consisted of tumor tissue, taken at baseline. The receptors shown here come from a woman between 25 and 80 years old with non-small cell lung cancer.

This clone turned up a few times. This chain uses TRBV6-5 with TRBJ1-2; D uncertain. Between the trimmed V and J ends, which lost 11 bases and 7 bases, there was a span of 17 bases. Germline V gives CDR1 MNHEY, CDR2 SVGAGI. CDR3 length equals 12 residues. In DNA form, the CDR3 reads TGTGCCTCGAGCAAACTGGGAGGTGGCTACACCTTC. It specifies CASSKLGGGYTF.

This clone was observed a handful of times. The chain combines TRBV7-2 with TRBJ1-4; 7 nucleotides agree with TRBD1. Germline V gene sequence: CDR1 SGHTA, CDR2 FQGNSA. The CDR3 has 14 residues. V trimming: 5 bases; J trimming: 5 bases; junction bases outside the gene matches: 5. The CDR3 reads CASSTGQPNEKLFF. The CDR3 bases are TGTGCCAGCAGCACGGGACAGCCAAATGAAAAACTGTTTTTT.

This rearrangement joins TRBV27 to TRBJ2-7, with TRBD1 identical over 7 bases. Trimming at V came to 6 bases and at J to 3 bases, leaving 5 bases not matched to a gene. The CDR3 has 13 amino acids. The germline CDR1 and CDR2 sequences are MNHEY and SMNVEV (reference sequence). The DNA for the CDR3 is TGTGCCAGCAGCCACGGGACAGACTACGAGCAGTACTTC. Translation gives CASSHGTDYEQYF.

V is TRBV18 and J is TRBJ1-3; no clear D gene. The CDR3 runs 11 residues. Trimming pared 6 bases from V and 4 bases from J, leaving 4 bases between. The germline V gene encodes CDR1 KGHSH and CDR2 LQKENI. In DNA form, the CDR3 reads TGTGCCAGCTCTTCAGGAAACACCATATATTTT. This sequence encodes CASSSGNTIYF.

The V gene is TRBV5-1, the J gene TRBJ2-5; perhaps TRBD2 as D (5 bases). The germline gives CDR1 SGHRS, CDR2 YFSETQ. The V end lost 3 bases, the J end lost 3 bases, and 9 bases lay between the germline ends. The CDR3 sequence is 13 residues long. This CDR3 is CASSWSGEETQYF. In DNA form, the CDR3 reads TGCGCCAGCAGCTGGTCCGGGGAAGAGACCCAGTACTTC.

CDR3 in amino acids: CASISLNEQFF. CDR3 nucleotides: TGTGCCAGCATATCTCTCAATGAGCAGTTCTTC. The chain employs TRBV6-1 and TRBJ2-1; D remains unclear. The CDR3 loop spans 11 amino acids. CDR1 and CDR2 (germline): MNHNS, SASEGT. The germline V and J ends were trimmed by 7 bases and 6 bases, with 7 bases remaining between them.

The rearrangement links TRBV19 to TRBJ1-2; 8 bases agree with TRBD1. Germline CDR1 LNHDA, CDR2 SQIVND (reference sequence). This CDR3 has 12 residues. The ends lost 3 bases at V and 8 bases at J; junction bases unmatched: 2. CDR3 loop: CASSMAGGGYTF. The CDR3 nucleotides read TGTGCCAGTAGTATGGCAGGGGGCGGCTACACCTTC.

A few counts support this clone. The gene calls are TRBV7-9 and TRBJ2-3; the D gene is possibly TRBD2 (5 bases). The CDR3 runs 14 residues. The V and J ends lost 3 bases and 4 bases respectively, with 11 bases between them. CDR1 is SEHNR and CDR2 is FQNEAQ in the germline V gene (reference sequence). DNA of the CDR3: TGTGCCAGCAGCTTCCCGCTAGCAGCAGATACGCAGTATTTT. It specifies CASSFPLAADTQYF.

The genes are TRBV5-4 and TRBJ2-3; no clear D gene. Germline assignment: CDR1 SGHNT and CDR2 YYREEE (reference sequence). The CDR3 runs to 12 residues. V was cut by 1 base and J by 4 bases, with 4 bases left in between. The CDR3 is CASSLTADTQYF. CDR3 coding DNA: TGTGCCAGCAGCTTGACTGCAGATACGCAGTATTTT.

This clone was picked up a small number of times. The genes are TRBV30 and TRBJ2-3, with a possible D match to TRBD2 (7 bases). V dropped 0 bases and J dropped 4 bases, with 14 bases sitting between them. Germline values: CDR1 GTSNPN, CDR2 SVGIG (reference sequence). CDR3 length: 15 amino acids. The DNA of the CDR3 is TGTGCCTGGAGTGTACTACAGGGAGGGGCAGATACGCAGTATTTT. Its protein product is CAWSVLQGGADTQYF.

The chain recombines TRBV9 with TRBJ2-3, with D unresolved. The CDR3 consists of 15 residues. Trimming took 4 bases from V and 4 from J, leaving 16 bases between them. The germline V gene encodes CDR1 SGDLS and CDR2 YYNGEE. The CDR3 reads CASSPGAYGADTQYF. CDR3 bases: TGTGCCAGCAGCCCTGGAGCTTATGGGGCAGATACGCAGTATTTT.

The rearrangement joins TRBV19 to TRBJ2-5; a possible D gene is TRBD2 (6 bases). V dropped 3 bases and J dropped 1 base, with 18 bases sitting between them. This CDR3 has 17 residues. CDR1 LNHDA and CDR2 SQIVND come from the germline V gene (reference sequence). The CDR3 nucleotides read TGTGCCAGTAGTATTCGGAGGGGACCGGGAACCCAAGAGACCCAGTACTTC. This translates into CASSIRRGPGTQETQYF.

This chain links TRBV28 with TRBJ1-2; 9 bases line up with TRBD1. With 6 bases clipped from V and 6 bases from J, the junction kept 11 bases outside the gene matches. CDR1 is MDHEN and CDR2 is SYDVKM in the germline V gene. The CDR3 loop spans 15 amino acids. The chain's CDR3 is CASSTAGTGRNGYTF. CDR3 in DNA: TGTGCCAGCAGCACAGCCGGGACAGGGAGGAATGGCTACACCTTC.

The gene calls are TRBV19 and TRBJ1-1; D gene unclear. Germline CDR1 reads LNHDA; CDR2 reads SQIVND (reference sequence). The CDR3 is 11 amino acids. V dropped 6 bases and J dropped 2 bases, with 4 bases sitting between them. The DNA for the CDR3 is TGTGCCAGTAGCCTAAACACTGAAGCTTTCTTT. It translates to CASSLNTEAFF.

Only a few counts were recorded for this clone. The chain carries TRBV19 and TRBJ1-4; D gene uncertain. Germline-derived CDR1 and CDR2 are LNHDA and SQIVND (reference sequence). The CDR3 sequence is 10 residues long. The V gene lost 7 bases and the J gene lost 13 bases, with 10 bases spanning the gap. CDR3 in amino acids: CASIPRLLFF. DNA for the CDR3: TGTGCCAGTATCCCCCGATTACTGTTTTTT.